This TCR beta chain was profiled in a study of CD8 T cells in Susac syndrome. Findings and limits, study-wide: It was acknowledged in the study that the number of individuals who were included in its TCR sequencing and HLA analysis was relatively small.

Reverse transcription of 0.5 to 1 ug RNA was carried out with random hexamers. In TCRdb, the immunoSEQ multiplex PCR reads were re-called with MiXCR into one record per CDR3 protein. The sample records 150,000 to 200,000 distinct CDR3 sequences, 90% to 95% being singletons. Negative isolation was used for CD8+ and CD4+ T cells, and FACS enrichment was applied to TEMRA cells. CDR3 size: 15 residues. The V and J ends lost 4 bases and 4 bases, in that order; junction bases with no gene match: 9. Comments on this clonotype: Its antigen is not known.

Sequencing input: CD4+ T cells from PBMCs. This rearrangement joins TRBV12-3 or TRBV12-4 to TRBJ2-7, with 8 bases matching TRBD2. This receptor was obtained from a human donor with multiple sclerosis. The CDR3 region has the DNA TGTGCCAGCAGTTGGGGGAGCGGGAGTAGGTACGAGCAGTACTTC. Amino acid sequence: CASSWGSGSRYEQYF.